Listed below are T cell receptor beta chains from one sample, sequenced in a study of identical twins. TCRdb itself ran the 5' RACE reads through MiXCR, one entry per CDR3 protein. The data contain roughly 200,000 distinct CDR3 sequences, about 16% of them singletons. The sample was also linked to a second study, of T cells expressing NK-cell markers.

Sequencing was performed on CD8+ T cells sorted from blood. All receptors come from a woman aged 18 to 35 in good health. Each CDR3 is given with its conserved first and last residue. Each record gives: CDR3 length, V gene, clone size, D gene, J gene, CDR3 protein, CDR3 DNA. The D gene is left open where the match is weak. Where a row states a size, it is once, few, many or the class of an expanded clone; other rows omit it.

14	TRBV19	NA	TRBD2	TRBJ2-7	CASSLPGLVDEQYF	TGTGCCAGTAGTCTACCGGGACTAGTCGACGAGCAGTACTTC
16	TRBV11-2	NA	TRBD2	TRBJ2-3	CASSLGASGAGDTQYF	TGTGCCAGCAGCTTAGGGGCTAGCGGGGCGGGAGATACGCAGTATTTT
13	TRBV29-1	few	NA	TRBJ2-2	CSVSQGNTGELFF	TGCAGCGTTAGTCAGGGGAACACCGGGGAGCTGTTTTTT
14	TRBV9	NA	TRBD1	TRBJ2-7	CASSDRGAAYEQYF	TGTGCCAGCAGTGACAGGGGGGCGGCCTACGAGCAGTACTTC
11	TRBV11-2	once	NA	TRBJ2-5	CASSAQETQYF	TGTGCCAGCAGCGCGCAAGAGACCCAGTACTTC
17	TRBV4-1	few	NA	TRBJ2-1	CASSQDRAVLRYNEQFF	TGCGCCAGCAGCCAAGATAGGGCGGTACTCCGGTACAATGAGCAGTTCTTC
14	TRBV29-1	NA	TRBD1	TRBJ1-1	CSALVTGANTEAFF	TGCAGCGCTTTAGTTACAGGGGCCAACACTGAAGCTTTCTTT
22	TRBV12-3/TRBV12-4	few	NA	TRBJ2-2	CASSLDELWRREPAVGTGELFF	TGTGCCAGCAGTTTAGACGAACTTTGGAGGAGGGAACCGGCGGTGGGGACCGGGGAGCTGTTTTTT
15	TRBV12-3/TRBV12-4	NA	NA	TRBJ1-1	CASSLPAAPSTEAFF	TGTGCCAGCAGTTTACCTGCCGCACCGAGCACTGAAGCTTTCTTT
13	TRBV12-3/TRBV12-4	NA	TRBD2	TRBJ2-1	CASSLPSGDEQFF	TGTGCCAGCAGCCTCCCTAGCGGGGATGAGCAGTTCTTC
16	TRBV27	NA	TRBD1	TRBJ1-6	CASSLVLGTGTSPLHF	TGTGCCAGCAGTTTGGTTCTGGGGACAGGGACGTCACCCCTCCACTTT
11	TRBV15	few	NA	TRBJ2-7	CASGESAEQYF	TGTGCCAGCGGGGAGAGCGCCGAGCAGTACTTC
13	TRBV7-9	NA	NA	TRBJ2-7	CASSPPTGYEQYF	TGTGCCAGCAGCCCCCCAACCGGTTACGAGCAGTACTTC
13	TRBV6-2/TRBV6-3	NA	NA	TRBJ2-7	CASRGSTPYEQYF	TGTGCCAGCAGGGGGTCCACACCCTACGAGCAGTACTTC
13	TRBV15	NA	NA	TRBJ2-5	CATSWRARETQYF	TGTGCCACCAGCTGGAGGGCTCGGGAGACCCAGTACTTC
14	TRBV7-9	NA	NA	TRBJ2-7	CASSLDSFEDEQYF	TGTGCCAGCAGCTTAGATTCCTTTGAGGACGAGCAGTACTTC
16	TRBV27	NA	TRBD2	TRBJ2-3	CASSPALAGETDTQYF	TGTGCCAGCAGTCCGGCCCTGGCGGGGGAAACAGATACGCAGTATTTT
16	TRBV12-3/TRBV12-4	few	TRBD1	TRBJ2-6	CASRSQGASGANVLTF	TGTGCCAGCAGGTCTCAGGGGGCATCTGGGGCCAACGTCCTGACTTTC
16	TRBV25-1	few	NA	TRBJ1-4	CASSEYSEATNEKLFF	TGTGCCAGCAGTGAATATAGCGAGGCAACTAATGAAAAACTGTTTTTT
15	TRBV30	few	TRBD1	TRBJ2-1	CAWTGGTGNSDEQFF	TGTGCCTGGACCGGCGGGACAGGGAACAGCGATGAGCAGTTCTTC
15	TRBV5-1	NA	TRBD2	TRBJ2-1	CASSLSGGAVDEQFF	TGCGCCAGCAGCTTGAGCGGGGGGGCCGTCGATGAGCAGTTCTTC
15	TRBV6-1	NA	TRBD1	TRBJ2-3	CASSHTGDRTDTQYF	TGTGCCAGCAGCCACACAGGGGACCGCACAGATACGCAGTATTTT
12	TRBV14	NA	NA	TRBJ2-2	CASRDGDGELFF	TGTGCCAGCAGGGACGGAGACGGGGAGCTGTTTTTT
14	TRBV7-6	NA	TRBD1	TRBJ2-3	CASSFGTGADTQYF	TGTGCCAGCAGCTTCGGGACAGGGGCAGATACGCAGTATTTT
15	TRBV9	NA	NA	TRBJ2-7	CASSVGSLSSYEQYF	TGTGCCAGCAGCGTAGGAAGCTTGAGCTCCTACGAGCAGTACTTC
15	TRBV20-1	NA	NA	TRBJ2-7	CSARGGGRGSYEQYF	TGCAGTGCTAGAGGTGGGGGGCGCGGATCCTACGAGCAGTACTTC
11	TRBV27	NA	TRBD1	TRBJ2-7	CASRTGGEQYF	TGTGCCAGCAGGACAGGGGGCGAGCAGTACTTC
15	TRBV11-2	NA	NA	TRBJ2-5	CASSFLEGGGETQYF	TGTGCCAGCAGCTTTTTGGAGGGGGGAGGAGAGACCCAGTACTTC
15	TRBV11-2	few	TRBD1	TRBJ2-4	CASTPDRAVKDIQYF	TGTGCCAGCACCCCGGACAGGGCGGTCAAAGACATTCAGTACTTC
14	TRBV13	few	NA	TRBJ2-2	CASSAGRNTGELFF	TGTGCCAGCAGCGCCGGACGGAACACCGGGGAGCTGTTTTTT
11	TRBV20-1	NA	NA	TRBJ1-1	CSAIPNTEAFF	TGCAGTGCTATACCGAACACTGAAGCTTTCTTT
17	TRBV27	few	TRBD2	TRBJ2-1	CASSRPSERGEYNEQFF	TGTGCCAGCAGTCGCCCCTCCGAGCGGGGGGAGTACAATGAGCAGTTCTTC
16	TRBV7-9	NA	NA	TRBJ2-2	CASSVNSGSRAGELFF	TGTGCCAGCAGTGTAAACAGCGGCAGTAGAGCCGGGGAGCTGTTTTTT
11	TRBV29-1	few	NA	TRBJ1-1	CSVEEWSEAFF	TGCAGCGTTGAAGAGTGGTCTGAAGCTTTCTTT
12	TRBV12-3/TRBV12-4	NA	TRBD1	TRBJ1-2	CASTTGGLGYTF	TGTGCCAGCACAACAGGGGGCCTTGGCTACACCTTC
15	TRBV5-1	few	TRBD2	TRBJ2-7	CASSLSHSGTYEQYF	TGCGCCAGCAGCTTGAGTCATAGCGGGACGTACGAGCAGTACTTC
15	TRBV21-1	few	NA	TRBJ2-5	CASTQGTSGTETQYF	TGTGCCAGCACCCAGGGGACTAGCGGGACAGAGACCCAGTACTTC
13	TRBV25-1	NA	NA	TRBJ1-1	CASKEGGYSEAFF	TGTGCCAGCAAGGAAGGAGGGTATAGTGAAGCTTTCTTT
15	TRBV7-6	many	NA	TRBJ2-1	CASSPEISGGREQFF	TGTGCCAGCAGCCCAGAGATCTCTGGGGGCCGTGAGCAGTTCTTC
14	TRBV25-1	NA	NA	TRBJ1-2	CASSDLRSFYGYTF	TGTGCCAGCAGTGATTTGAGGTCATTCTATGGCTACACCTTC
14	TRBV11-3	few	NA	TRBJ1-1	CASSLDTGYTEAFF	TGTGCCAGCAGCTTAGATACAGGGTACACTGAAGCTTTCTTT
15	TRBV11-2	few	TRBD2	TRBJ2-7	CASSLEAGEFYEQYF	TGTGCCAGCAGCTTAGAAGCGGGAGAGTTCTACGAGCAGTACTTC
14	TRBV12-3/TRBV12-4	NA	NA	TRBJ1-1	CASSLARVGTEAFF	TGTGCCAGCAGTTTGGCCAGGGTTGGCACTGAAGCTTTCTTT
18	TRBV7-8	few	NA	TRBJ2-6	CASNVPGEGSSGANVLTF	TGTGCCAGCAACGTACCAGGGGAGGGCTCCTCTGGGGCCAACGTCCTGACTTTC
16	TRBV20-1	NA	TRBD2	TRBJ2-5	CSARGRGEKYQETQYF	TGCAGTGCTAGGGGGCGGGGGGAAAAGTACCAAGAGACCCAGTACTTC
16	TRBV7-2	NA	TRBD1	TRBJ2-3	CASSTRTGTSTDTQYF	TGTGCCAGCAGCACGCGGACAGGGACTTCCACAGATACGCAGTATTTT
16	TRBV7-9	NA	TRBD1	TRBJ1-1	CASSPRQGQGETEAFF	TGTGCCAGCAGCCCACGACAGGGACAGGGGGAAACTGAAGCTTTCTTT
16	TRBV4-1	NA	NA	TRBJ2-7	CASSQARGPQGYEQYF	TGCGCCAGCAGCCAAGCCCGAGGACCCCAGGGGTACGAGCAGTACTTC
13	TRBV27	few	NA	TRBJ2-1	CASRGGAYNEQFF	TGTGCCAGCAGGGGGGGTGCCTACAATGAGCAGTTCTTC
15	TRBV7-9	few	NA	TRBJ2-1	CASSHAPSSYNEQFF	TGTGCCAGCAGCCACGCCCCCAGCTCCTACAATGAGCAGTTCTTC
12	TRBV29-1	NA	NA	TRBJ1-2	CSVEVGNYGYTF	TGCAGCGTTGAGGTCGGAAACTATGGCTACACCTTC
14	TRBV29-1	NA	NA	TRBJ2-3	CSVLDSSSTDTQYF	TGCAGCGTGTTGGACAGTTCTAGCACAGATACGCAGTATTTT
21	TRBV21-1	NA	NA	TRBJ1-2	CASSRLRDREPHPATNYGYTF	TGTGCCAGCAGCAGACTCCGGGACAGAGAACCGCATCCAGCCACTAACTATGGCTACACCTTC
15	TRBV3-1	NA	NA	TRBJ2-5	CASSQGSVNLETQYF	TGTGCCAGCAGCCAAGGCTCGGTGAACCTTGAGACCCAGTACTTC
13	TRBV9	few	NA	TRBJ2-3	CASSVLTSQTQYF	TGTGCCAGCAGCGTCCTTACTAGCCAGACGCAGTATTTT
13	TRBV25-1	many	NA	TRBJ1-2	CASSVRPFHGYTF	TGTGCCAGCAGTGTGCGGCCGTTCCATGGCTACACCTTC
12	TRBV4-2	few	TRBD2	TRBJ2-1	CASSREGFEQFF	TGTGCCAGCAGCCGGGAGGGTTTTGAGCAGTTCTTC